This passage covers 30 T cell receptor beta chains from one sample sequenced in a study of blood T cell repertoires in COVID-19 (dated by TCRdb to 2020 to 2021). Preparation of the library involved the immunoSEQ multiplex PCR assay. The table comes from immuneACCESS by way of TCRdb, which keeps in-frame sequences with V and J called. Part of the clones is missing from these tables; in studies checked, under half for an unresolved V gene and the rest for unknown reasons. This sample has under 200,000 clones in its table, and 90% of those were observed once. The biggest ten clones account for approximately 0.5% of the sample. Sequencing input: peripheral blood. These receptors were taken from a man aged 50-59 years with acute or convalescent COVID-19.

This rearrangement joins TRBV15 to TRBJ2-7, with D possibly matching TRBD1 (6 bases). Germline values: CDR1 LNHNV, CDR2 YYDKDF (reference sequence). V was pared by 2 bases and J by 3 bases, with 8 bases between. The length of the CDR3 is 13 residues. CDR3 in amino acids: CATSRTGFYEQYF. DNA of the CDR3: TGTGCCACCAGCAGAACAGGGTTCTACGAGCAGTACTTC.

This sequence joins TRBV19 and TRBJ2-7; a weak D match, TRBD1 (6 bases). Per the germline V gene, CDR1 is LNHDA and CDR2 is SQIVND (reference sequence). V shed 7 bases and J shed 2 bases, with 15 bases lying between them. This CDR3 is 14 amino acids long. The CDR3 nucleotides read TGTGCCAGTACCGCCCCGGGACAAGCCTACGAGCAGTACTTC. As protein: CASTAPGQAYEQYF.

The genes are TRBV6-5 and TRBJ2-3; 7 positions match TRBD1. This CDR3 has 14 amino acids. V dropped 5 bases and J dropped 7; count of bases not matched to a gene: 9. Per germline, CDR1 MNHEY and CDR2 SVGAGI. CDR3 residues: CASSLDRRTNTQYF. CDR3 in DNA: TGTGCCAGCAGTCTGGACAGGAGGACGAATACGCAGTATTTT.

The sample holds a few counts of this clone. The chain recombines TRBV14 with TRBJ2-3; D gene unclear. Germline assignment: CDR1 SGHDN and CDR2 FVKESK. The CDR3 is 13 residues long. Trimming stripped 4 bases from V and 6 bases from J, with 11 bases between. Written as DNA, the CDR3 is TGTGCCAGCAGCCGATTCCTCGGGGATACGCAGTATTTT. Its protein is CASSRFLGDTQYF. Supplemented by reference TRBV14 and TRBJ2-3, the full variable domain reads EAGVTQFPSHSVIEKGQTVTLRCDPISGHDNLYWYRRVMGKEIKFLLHFVKESKQDESGMPNNRFLAERTGGTYSTLKVQPAELEDSGVYFCASSRFLGDTQYFGPGTRLTVL.

The chain uses TRBV4-1 and TRBJ1-1; D possibly corresponds to TRBD1 (5 bases). This CDR3 is 17 amino acids long. Germline assignment: CDR1 MGHRA and CDR2 YSYEKL. Trimming removed 3 bases at V and 1 base at J, with 18 bases between. CDR3 protein: CASSQPSGVTGNTEAFF. CDR3 sequence (DNA): TGCGCCAGCAGCCAGCCCTCTGGGGTCACAGGGAACACTGAAGCTTTCTTT.

The V call is TRBV28, the J call TRBJ1-2, with D perhaps TRBD1 (6 bases). Germline V CDR1 and CDR2: MDHEN, SYDVKM. CDR3 length: 13 amino acids. Trimming stripped 7 bases from V and 4 bases from J, with 13 bases between. In DNA form, the CDR3 reads TGTGCCAGCACCAGGACAGCCCCCTATGGCTACACCTTC. Translation gives CASTRTAPYGYTF.

This rearrangement joins TRBV18 to TRBJ2-1; 10 nucleotides align to TRBD2. The CDR3 loop spans 17 amino acids. V lost 2 bases, J lost 7 bases, and 11 bases stayed unmatched. Germline CDR1 KGHSH, CDR2 LQKENI. CDR3 in amino acids: CASSPGSPGLAKNEQFF. The CDR3 coding sequence is TGTGCCAGCTCACCAGGATCTCCGGGACTAGCGAAAAATGAGCAGTTCTTC.

The chain carries TRBV27 and TRBJ1-6, with D perhaps TRBD1 (6 bases). Trimming took 7 bases from V and 4 from J, leaving 29 bases between them. The CDR3 has 20 residues. Germline CDR1 and CDR2: MNHEY and SMNVEV (reference sequence). CDR3 sequence reads: CASTARGRGRIKSYNSPLHF. In DNA, the CDR3 is TGTGCCAGCACCGCCAGGGGTAGAGGAAGGATTAAGAGTTATAATTCACCCCTCCACTTT.

The CDR3 bases are TGTGCCAGTAGTACGGACAGGGAAACTGAAGCTTTCTTT. This gives the protein CASSTDRETEAFF. The chain uses TRBV19 and TRBJ1-1; 8 bases line up with TRBD1. J lost 5 bases, V lost 4 bases, and 3 bases had no gene match. The CDR3 length is 13 residues. Germline V lookup: CDR1 LNHDA, CDR2 SQIVND (reference sequence).

The chain employs TRBV5-3 and TRBJ2-7; 8 bases align to TRBD1. Being an ORF, TRBV5-3 has a function that is uncertain. The CDR3 length is 13 residues. V trimming: 4 bases; J trimming: 6 bases; junction bases outside the gene matches: 6. CDR3: CARSPADRGEQYV. The CDR3 DNA sequence: TGTGCCAGAAGCCCAGCCGACAGGGGCGAGCAGTACGTC.

The J gene is TRBJ2-3, the V gene TRBV30; weak D call: TRBD1 (6 bases). The CDR3 length is 14 residues. The V end was cut by 2 bases, the J end by 0 bases, with 9 bases between. Germline values: CDR1 GTSNPN, CDR2 SVGIG (reference sequence). Written as DNA, the CDR3 is TGTGCCTGGAGTCCCGGACAGAGCACAGATACGCAGTATTTT. Protein product: CAWSPGQSTDTQYF.

The J gene is TRBJ2-7, the V gene TRBV18; 10 nucleotides line up with TRBD2. Germline assignment: CDR1 KGHSH and CDR2 LQKENI. The CDR3 has 15 amino acids. V trimming: 6 bases; J trimming: 0 bases; junction bases outside the gene matches: 5. The CDR3 nucleotides are TGTGCCAGCTCGGCAACTAGCGGGACCTCCTACGAGCAGTACTTC. As protein: CASSATSGTSYEQYF.

This chain uses TRBV2 with TRBJ2-1; D gene unclear. Trimming took 2 bases from V and 5 from J, leaving 7 bases between them. CDR1 and CDR2 (germline): SNHLY, FYNNEI. This CDR3 comprises 13 residues. The CDR3: CASSETSHNEQFF. For the CDR3, the DNA is TGTGCCAGCAGTGAAACAAGTCACAATGAGCAGTTCTTC.

J is TRBJ1-2 and V is TRBV9, with D possibly being TRBD1 (5 bases). The CDR3 is 12 amino acids. Germline values: CDR1 SGDLS, CDR2 YYNGEE. V dropped 3 bases and J dropped 10 bases, with 13 bases sitting between them. CDR3 protein: CASSAQTALYTF. CDR3 DNA sequence: TGTGCCAGCAGCGCCCAGACAGCACTCTACACCTTC.

The chain combines TRBV19 with TRBJ1-5; TRBD1 agrees at 7 bases. The V gene's germline CDR1 is LNHDA and CDR2 SQIVND (reference sequence). Unmatched junction bases numbered 6, after V lost 3 bases and J lost 7 bases. This CDR3 is 14 amino acids long. The CDR3 region has the DNA TGTGCCAGTAGTATCACAGGGGTTAACCAGCCCCAGCATTTT. It is translated as CASSITGVNQPQHF. The complete variable domain, with remaining parts taken from reference TRBV19 and TRBJ1-5, reads DGGITQSPKYLFRKEGQNVTLSCEQNLNHDAMYWYRQDPGQGLRLIYYSQIVNDFQKGDIAEGYSVSREKKESFPLTVTSAQKNPTAFYLCASSITGVNQPQHFGDGTRLSIL.

The V call is TRBV28, the J call TRBJ2-1; tentative D call: TRBD1 (8 bases). Germline V gives CDR1 MDHEN, CDR2 SYDVKM. This CDR3 spans 16 amino acids. Trimming pared 1 base from V and 8 bases from J, leaving 18 bases between. CDR3 in amino acids: CASSLYLGQGGYEQFF. Written as DNA, the CDR3 is TGTGCCAGCAGTTTATATTTAGGACAGGGAGGGTATGAGCAGTTCTTC.

V usage is TRBV5-5 and J usage is TRBJ2-7, with 10 bases aligning to TRBD1. Germline V gives CDR1 SGHKS, CDR2 YYEKEE (reference sequence). This CDR3 is 16 amino acids long. V was pared by 0 bases and J by 2 bases, with 5 bases of the junction left unmatched. CDR3 in amino acids: CASSLGGQGVPYEQYV. The CDR3 DNA sequence: TGTGCCAGCAGCTTGGGAGGACAGGGGGTCCCCTACGAGCAGTACGTC.

The chain carries TRBV7-8 and TRBJ1-5; 9 bases align to TRBD1. Trimming took 5 bases from V and 2 from J; bases not matched to a gene: 7. Germline loops: CDR1 SGHVS, CDR2 FQNEAQ. There are 16 residues in the CDR3. The CDR3 sequence: CASSKYTGGGNQPQHF. The CDR3 coding sequence is TGTGCCAGCAGCAAATATACAGGGGGCGGCAATCAGCCCCAGCATTTT.

The rearrangement uses TRBV27 and TRBJ2-1, with a tentative D call TRBD2 (6 bases). Trimming stripped 11 bases from V and 0 bases from J, with 17 bases between. This CDR3 is 15 amino acids long. Germline V gene data show CDR1 as MNHEY and CDR2 as SMNVEV (reference sequence). DNA for the CDR3: TGTGCCTCAAGGACTACCCGAAGCTCCTACAATGAGCAGTTCTTC. Encoded protein: CASRTTRSSYNEQFF.

The chain links TRBV2 to TRBJ2-2; 8 bases align to TRBD2. From germline, CDR1 is SNHLY and CDR2 FYNNEI. This CDR3 has 15 amino acids. With V trimmed by 5 bases and J by 6 bases, 8 bases remained unmatched. The CDR3 reads CASSLSGVSSGELFF. CDR3 bases: TGTGCCAGCAGTCTTAGCGGGGTTTCCTCCGGGGAGCTGTTTTTT.

A note on this clone: Other nucleotide sequences in the sample specify the same CDR3. The J gene is TRBJ1-5, the V gene TRBV6-1, with D unresolved. The CDR3 loop spans 13 amino acids. The germline V gene encodes CDR1 MNHNS and CDR2 SASEGT. Trimming pared 2 bases from V and 7 bases from J, leaving 9 bases between. CDR3 loop: CASSEILGQPQHF. For the CDR3, the DNA is TGTGCCAGCAGTGAAATTTTGGGCCAGCCCCAGCATTTT.

The rearrangement uses TRBV3-1 (or the pseudogene TRBV3-2) and TRBJ2-2; TRBD2 aligns across 7 bases. V lost 0 bases to trimming and J lost 9 bases; unmatched junction nucleotides: 10. CDR1 and CDR2 (germline): LGHDT, YNNKEL (reference sequence). The CDR3 has 16 residues. CDR3 loop: CASSQDFGAGIWELFF. The CDR3 region has the DNA TGTGCCAGCAGCCAAGATTTTGGAGCGGGGATTTGGGAGCTGTTTTTT.

The rearrangement uses TRBV7-3 and TRBJ2-2, with D tentatively TRBD1 (5 bases). Germline V gene data show CDR1 as SGHTA and CDR2 as FQGTGA. The CDR3 length is 16 residues. V was clipped by 1 base and J by 2 bases, with 11 bases between them. CDR3 in DNA: TGTGCCAGCAGCTTAATGGGCCAGGGAAACACCGGGGAGCTGTTTTTT. Encoded protein: CASSLMGQGNTGELFF. Full variable domain (rest looked up from reference TRBV7-3 and TRBJ2-2): GAGVSQTPSNKVTEKGKYVELRCDPISGHTALYWYRQSLGQGPEFLIYFQGTGAADDSGLPNDRFFAVRPEGSVSTLKIQRTERGDSAVYLCASSLMGQGNTGELFFGEGSRLTVL.

This clone showed up just a few times. This rearrangement joins TRBV30 to TRBJ1-1; possible D gene TRBD1, 6 bases. This CDR3 is 14 amino acids long. Germline values: CDR1 GTSNPN, CDR2 SVGIG (reference sequence). The V gene lost 0 bases and the J gene lost 9 bases, with 17 bases spanning the gap. DNA for the CDR3: TGTGCCTGGAGTGTCAACAGGGAGCTAGTAAAAGCTTTCTTT. It encodes CAWSVNRELVKAFF.

The rearrangement joins TRBV29-1 to TRBJ2-2; possibly TRBD1 for D (6 bases). The CDR3 consists of 16 residues. Germline V gene lookup returns CDR1 SQVTM and CDR2 ANQGSEA. Trimming shortened V by 6 bases and J by 3 bases, and 20 bases separated the two germline ends. CDR3 in DNA: TGCAGCGTGCCTACAGGGTTGAGTACGGACACCGGGGAGCTGTTTTTT. Its translation: CSVPTGLSTDTGELFF.

The genes are TRBV7-9 and TRBJ2-7, with D perhaps matching TRBD2 (6 bases). The CDR3 is 17 amino acids. V was pared by 5 bases and J by 2 bases, with 22 bases between. Germline CDR1 is SEHNR and CDR2 is FQNEAQ (reference sequence). This CDR3 is CASSPSGGSGRPYEQYF. As DNA, the CDR3 is TGTGCCAGCAGCCCCTCTGGAGGGAGCGGTCGGCCCTACGAGCAGTACTTC.

The V call is TRBV5-6, the J call TRBJ2-3; 9 bases are shared with TRBD1. CDR1 is SGHDT and CDR2 is YYEEEE in the germline V gene. V dropped 4 bases and J dropped 4; count of bases not matched to a gene: 10. This CDR3 spans 16 amino acids. CDR3: CASSHMDRGRADTQYF. The CDR3 DNA reads TGTGCCAGCAGCCATATGGACAGGGGCAGGGCAGATACGCAGTATTTT.

The V gene is TRBV28, the J gene TRBJ1-4; 7 positions match TRBD1. J gave up 7 bases and V 6 bases, and 8 bases lay outside the gene matches. CDR1 MDHEN and CDR2 SYDVKM come from the germline V gene. The CDR3 consists of 14 residues. The chain's CDR3 is CASSADRVGEKLFF. In DNA form, the CDR3 reads TGTGCCAGCAGCGCTGACAGGGTGGGTGAAAAACTGTTTTTT.

The chain joins TRBV12-3 or TRBV12-4 to TRBJ2-7, with 8 bases that match TRBD1. The ends lost 6 bases at V and 3 bases at J; junction bases unmatched: 1. The CDR3 is 12 residues long. Here the CDR3 reads CASRGTGYEQYF. CDR3 nucleotides: TGTGCCAGCAGGGGGACAGGCTACGAGCAGTACTTC.

The chain carries TRBV7-2 and TRBJ1-2; tentative D call: TRBD1 (6 bases). The CDR3 covers 14 residues. Trimming took off 5 bases at V and 7 bases at J, with 17 bases between the two ends. CDR1 is SGHTA, CDR2 FQGNSA, per germline. CDR3 DNA: TGTGCCAGCAGCCCCGCCTTCACAGGGACTGGCTACACCTTC. Translating it yields CASSPAFTGTGYTF.